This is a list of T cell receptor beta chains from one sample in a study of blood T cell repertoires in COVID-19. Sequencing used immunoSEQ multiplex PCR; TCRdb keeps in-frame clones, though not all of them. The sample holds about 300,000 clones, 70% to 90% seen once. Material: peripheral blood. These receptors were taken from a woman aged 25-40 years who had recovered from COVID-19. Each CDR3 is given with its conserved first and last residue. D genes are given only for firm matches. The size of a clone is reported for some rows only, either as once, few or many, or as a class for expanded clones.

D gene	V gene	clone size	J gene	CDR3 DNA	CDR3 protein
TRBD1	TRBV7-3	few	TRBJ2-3	TGTGCCAGCAGCCGGGACAGCCTCACAGATACGCAGTATTTT	CASSRDSLTDTQYF
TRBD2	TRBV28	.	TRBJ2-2	TGTGCCAGCACTCCTTCCGGGGGGGCAAACACCGGGGAGCTGTTTTTT	CASTPSGGANTGELFF
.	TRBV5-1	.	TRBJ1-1	TGCGCCAGCAGCTTGGCTCCGAACACTGAAGCTTTCTTT	CASSLAPNTEAFF
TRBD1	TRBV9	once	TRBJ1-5	TGTGCCAGCAGCGTAGGCAGGGGGGATCAGCCCCAGCATTTT	CASSVGRGDQPQHF
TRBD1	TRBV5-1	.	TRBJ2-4	TGCGCCAGCAGACGAACAGGGGTAGGCATTCAGTACTTC	CASRRTGVGIQYF
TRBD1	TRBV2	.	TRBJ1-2	TGTGCCAGCAGTGCCACAGGGGCGACTGGCTATGGCTACACCTTC	CASSATGATGYGYTF
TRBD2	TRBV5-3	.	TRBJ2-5	TGTGCCAGAAAAGGGAGTAGCGGGGGCTCAACCGCCCGAGAGACCCAGTACTTC	CARKGSSGGSTARETQYF
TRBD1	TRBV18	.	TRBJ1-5	TGTGCCAGCTCAAGCGGCGGGACAGGGGTTTATCAGCCCCAGCATTTT	CASSSGGTGVYQPQHF
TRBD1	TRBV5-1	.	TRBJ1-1	TGCGCCAGCAGCCCGGACAGGGCGAACACTGAAGCTTTCTTT	CASSPDRANTEAFF
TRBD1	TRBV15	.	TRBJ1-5	TGTGCCACCACGTTGGGACAGGGGAGGCAGCCCCAGCATTTT	CATTLGQGRQPQHF
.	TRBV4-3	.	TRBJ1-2	TGCGCCAGCAGCCAAGATTGGGGCCAGGTCGACTATGGCTACACCTTC	CASSQDWGQVDYGYTF
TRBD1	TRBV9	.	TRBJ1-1	TGTGCCAGCAGCTCACGGACAGGGGAAGGGGCTGAAGCTTTCTTT	CASSSRTGEGAEAFF
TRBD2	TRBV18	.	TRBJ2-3	TGTGCCAGCTCATATCGGGGGGGCACAGATACGCAGTATTTT	CASSYRGGTDTQYF
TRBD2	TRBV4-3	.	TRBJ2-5	TGCGCCAGCAGCCAACTCCGGGGGGGCCAAGAGACCCAGTACTTC	CASSQLRGGQETQYF
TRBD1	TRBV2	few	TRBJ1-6	TGTGCCAGCCAGGGGGGTTGGCGGTCACCCCTCCACTTT	CASQGGWRSPLHF
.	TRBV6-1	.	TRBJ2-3	TGTGCCAGCAGTGAAGACAGGCAGAAGGATACGCAGTATTTT	CASSEDRQKDTQYF